The source of this T cell receptor (delta chain) is a study of gamma-delta chains in newborns, infants, children. As for the study in general: Microbial exposure reportedly drives polyclonal innate γδ T cell expansion after birth.

The germline CDR1 and CDR2 sequences are GEAIGNYY and EKD. The length of the CDR3 is 17 residues. V was trimmed by 2 bases and J by 0 bases, leaving 18 bases between them. TCRdb reanalysed the reads via CATT. Of roughly 10,000 delta-chain clones in the sample, approximately 22% are singletons; the top ten hold about 4.5%. This TCR came from a child who was a newborn, infant or young child, either healthy, febrile or measles-vaccinated (not recorded which). The sample consisted of blood. J is TRDJ1 and V is TRDV2, with D perhaps matching TRDD3 (6 bases). CDR3 protein: CACDKLGTTGYTDKLIF. The CDR3 DNA reads as TGTGCCTGTGACAAGCTGGGGACCACGGGGTACACCGATAAACTCATCTTT.